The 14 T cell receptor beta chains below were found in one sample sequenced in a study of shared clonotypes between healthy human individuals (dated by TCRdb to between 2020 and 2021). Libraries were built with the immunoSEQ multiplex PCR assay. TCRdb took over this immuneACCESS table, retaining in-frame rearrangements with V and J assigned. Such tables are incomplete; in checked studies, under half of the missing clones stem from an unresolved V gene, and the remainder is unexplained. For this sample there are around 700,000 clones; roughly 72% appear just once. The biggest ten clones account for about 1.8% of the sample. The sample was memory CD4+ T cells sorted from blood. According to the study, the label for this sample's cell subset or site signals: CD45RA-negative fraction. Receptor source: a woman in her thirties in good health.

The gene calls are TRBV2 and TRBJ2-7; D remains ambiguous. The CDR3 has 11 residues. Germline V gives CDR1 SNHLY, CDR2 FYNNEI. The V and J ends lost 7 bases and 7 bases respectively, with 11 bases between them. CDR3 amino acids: CASTPSREQYF. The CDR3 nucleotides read TGTGCCAGCACCCCCTCTAGGGAGCAGTACTTC.

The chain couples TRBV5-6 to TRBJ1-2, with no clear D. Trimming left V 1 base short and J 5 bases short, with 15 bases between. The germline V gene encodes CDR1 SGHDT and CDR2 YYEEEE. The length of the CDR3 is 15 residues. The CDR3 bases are TGTGCCAGCAGCTTGCGGCCTTCGACTCAGTATGGCTACACCTTC. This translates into CASSLRPSTQYGYTF.

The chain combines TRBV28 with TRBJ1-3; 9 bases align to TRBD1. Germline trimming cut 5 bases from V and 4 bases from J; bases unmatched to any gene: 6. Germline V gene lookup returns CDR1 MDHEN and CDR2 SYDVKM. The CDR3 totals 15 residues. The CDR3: CASSAAGTGGNTIYF. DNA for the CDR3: TGTGCCAGCAGTGCAGCCGGGACAGGGGGAAACACCATATATTTT.

Here the CDR3 DNA reads TGTGCCAGCAGTGGGGACCGGACAGGCTACTTTTCCTACGAGCAGTACTTC. It translates to CASSGDRTGYFSYEQYF. This chain uses TRBV6-1 with TRBJ2-7; 7 bases agree with TRBD1. Unmatched junction bases numbered 13, after V lost 4 bases and J lost 1 base. The germline CDR1 and CDR2 sequences are MNHNS and SASEGT. CDR3 length: 17 amino acids.

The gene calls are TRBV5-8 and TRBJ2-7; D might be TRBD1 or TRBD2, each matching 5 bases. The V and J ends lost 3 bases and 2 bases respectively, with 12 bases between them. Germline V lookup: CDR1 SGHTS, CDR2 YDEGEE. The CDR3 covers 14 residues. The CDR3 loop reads CASSSGRRTYEQYF. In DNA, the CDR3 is TGTGCCAGCAGCTCGGGACGGAGAACCTACGAGCAGTACTTC.

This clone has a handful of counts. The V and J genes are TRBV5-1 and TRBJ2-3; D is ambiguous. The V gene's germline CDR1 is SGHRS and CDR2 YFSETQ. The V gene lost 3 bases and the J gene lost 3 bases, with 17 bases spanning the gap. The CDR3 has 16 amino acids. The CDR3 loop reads CASSWILGSGTDTQYF. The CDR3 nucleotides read TGCGCCAGCAGCTGGATTTTGGGATCCGGTACAGATACGCAGTATTTT.

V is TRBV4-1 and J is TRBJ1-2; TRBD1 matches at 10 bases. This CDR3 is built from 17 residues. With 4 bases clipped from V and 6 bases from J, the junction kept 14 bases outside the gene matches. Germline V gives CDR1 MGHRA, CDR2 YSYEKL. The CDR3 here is CASSPVPIGTGADGYTF. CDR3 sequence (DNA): TGCGCCAGCAGCCCAGTACCCATTGGGACAGGGGCGGATGGCTACACCTTC.

CDR3 sequence (DNA): TGTGCCAGCAGCTTAGTGGGCCAGGGGTCAGATGAGCAGTTCTTC. Amino acids: CASSLVGQGSDEQFF. J is TRBJ2-1 and V is TRBV7-2; a weak D match, TRBD1 (6 bases). The CDR3 contains 15 residues. Trimming took 1 base from V and 8 from J, leaving 15 bases between them. CDR1 and CDR2 (germline): SGHTA, FQGNSA. Complete variable domain (other parts from reference TRBV7-2 and TRBJ2-1): GAGVSQSPSNKVTEKGKDVELRCDPISGHTALYWYRQSLGQGLEFLIYFQGNSAPDKSGLPSDRFSAERTGGSVSTLTIQRTQQEDSAVYLCASSLVGQGSDEQFFGPGTRLTVL.

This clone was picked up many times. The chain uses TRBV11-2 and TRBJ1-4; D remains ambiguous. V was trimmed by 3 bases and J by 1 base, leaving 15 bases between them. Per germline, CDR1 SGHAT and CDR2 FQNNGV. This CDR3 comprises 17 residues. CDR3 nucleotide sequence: TGTGCCAGCAGCTTGGGCTCCTCTTTTCAAACTAATGAAAAACTGTTTTTT. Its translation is CASSLGSSFQTNEKLFF.

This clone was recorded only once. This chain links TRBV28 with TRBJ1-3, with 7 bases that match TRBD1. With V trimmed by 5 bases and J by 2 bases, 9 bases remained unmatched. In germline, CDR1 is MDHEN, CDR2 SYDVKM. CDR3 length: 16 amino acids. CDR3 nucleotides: TGTGCCAGCAGTCGGCTGGGACAGTCAGCTGGAAACACCATATATTTT. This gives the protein CASSRLGQSAGNTIYF.

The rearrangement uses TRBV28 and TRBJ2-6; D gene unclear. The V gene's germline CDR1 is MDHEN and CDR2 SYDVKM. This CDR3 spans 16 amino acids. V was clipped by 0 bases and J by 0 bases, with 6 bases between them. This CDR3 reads CASSLWGFSGANVLTF. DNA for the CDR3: TGTGCCAGCAGTTTATGGGGATTCTCTGGGGCCAACGTCCTGACTTTC.

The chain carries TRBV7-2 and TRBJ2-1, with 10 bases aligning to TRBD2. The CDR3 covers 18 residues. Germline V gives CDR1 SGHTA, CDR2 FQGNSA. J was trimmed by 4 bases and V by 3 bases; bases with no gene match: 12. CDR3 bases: TGTGCCAGCAGCTTCTCCTTGGCTAGCGGGGGTTTTTACAATGAGCAGTTCTTC. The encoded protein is CASSFSLASGGFYNEQFF.

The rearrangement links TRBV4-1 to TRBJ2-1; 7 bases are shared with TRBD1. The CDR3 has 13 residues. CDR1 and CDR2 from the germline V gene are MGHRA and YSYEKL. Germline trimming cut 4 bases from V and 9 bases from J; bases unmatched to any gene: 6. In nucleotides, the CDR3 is TGCGCCAGCAGCCTGACAGGGTTGGCTGAGCAGTTCTTC. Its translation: CASSLTGLAEQFF.

The CDR3 nucleotides are TGTGCCAGCAGCTTAGCGGGAGGGCCAATGATAGATACGCAGTATTTT. It specifies CASSLAGGPMIDTQYF. The gene calls are TRBV6-6 and TRBJ2-3, with 11 nucleotides matching TRBD2. Germline CDR1 MNHNY, CDR2 SVGAGI (reference sequence). The length of the CDR3 is 16 residues. The J segment lost 5 bases and the V segment lost 6 bases, leaving 10 bases of the junction unmatched.